A selection of T cell receptor beta chains follows, all from one sample in a study of spatial heterogeneity in lung cancer. TCRdb used MiXCR to reprocess the 5' RACE reads, holding one entry per CDR3 protein. The repertoire holds around 98,000 distinct CDR3 sequences, with roughly 19% as singletons. Sequenced here: PBMCs, sampled at follow-up. These receptors were collected from a male donor with early-stage non-small cell lung cancer. CDR3s include the opening cysteine and the closing phenylalanine or tryptophan. The order of the fields is J gene, clone size, D gene, V gene, CDR3 protein, CDR3 DNA. The D gene is left open where the match is weak. The size field is filled for only some rows; it gives once, few, many or a size class.

j_call: TRBJ1-5
clone_size: NA
d_call: NA
v_call: TRBV20-1
cdr3_aa: CSARGQGVSNQPQHF
cdr3_nt: TGCAGTGCTAGAGGGCAGGGTGTCAGTAATCAGCCCCAGCATTTT

j_call: TRBJ2-7
clone_size: NA
d_call: TRBD1
v_call: TRBV5-1
cdr3_aa: CASSRETGAWEQYF
cdr3_nt: TGCGCCAGCAGCCGGGAGACAGGGGCCTGGGAGCAGTACTTC

j_call: TRBJ2-1
clone_size: NA
d_call: NA
v_call: TRBV3-1
cdr3_aa: CASSQTGGNEQFF
cdr3_nt: TGTGCCAGCAGCCAAACTGGAGGGAATGAGCAGTTCTTC

j_call: TRBJ1-2
clone_size: NA
d_call: NA
v_call: TRBV20-1
cdr3_aa: CSALNPAPPVYGYTF
cdr3_nt: TGCAGTGCTCTTAACCCGGCGCCACCCGTTTATGGCTACACCTTC

j_call: TRBJ2-2
clone_size: many
d_call: NA
v_call: TRBV12-3/TRBV12-4
cdr3_aa: CASSLIWAGELFF
cdr3_nt: TGTGCCAGCAGTTTAATCTGGGCCGGGGAGCTGTTTTTT

j_call: TRBJ2-3
clone_size: NA
d_call: NA
v_call: TRBV20-1
cdr3_aa: CSARDLDTQYF
cdr3_nt: TGCAGTGCTAGAGATCTTGATACGCAGTATTTT

j_call: TRBJ1-3
clone_size: NA
d_call: NA
v_call: TRBV20-1
cdr3_aa: CSARKTAHSGNTIYF
cdr3_nt: TGCAGTGCTAGGAAAACTGCCCACTCTGGAAACACCATATATTTT

j_call: TRBJ1-2
clone_size: NA
d_call: TRBD1
v_call: TRBV20-1
cdr3_aa: CSADRAQSYGYTF
cdr3_nt: TGCAGTGCTGACAGGGCCCAATCCTATGGCTACACCTTC

j_call: TRBJ1-1
clone_size: NA
d_call: NA
v_call: TRBV3-1
cdr3_aa: CASSYRANTEAFF
cdr3_nt: TGTGCCAGCTCCTACAGGGCGAACACTGAAGCTTTCTTT

j_call: TRBJ1-4
clone_size: many
d_call: NA
v_call: TRBV7-9
cdr3_aa: CASSLGAEDEKLFF
cdr3_nt: TGTGCCAGCTCCCTGGGGGCAGAAGATGAAAAACTGTTTTTT

j_call: TRBJ2-3
clone_size: NA
d_call: TRBD1
v_call: TRBV6-2/TRBV6-3
cdr3_aa: CASSRRDRVPDTQYF
cdr3_nt: TGTGCCAGCAGCCGCCGTGACAGGGTCCCAGATACGCAGTATTTT

j_call: TRBJ1-1
clone_size: NA
d_call: NA
v_call: TRBV5-1
cdr3_aa: CASEEMNTEAFF
cdr3_nt: TGCGCCAGCGAGGAAATGAACACTGAAGCTTTCTTT

j_call: TRBJ2-7
clone_size: few
d_call: NA
v_call: TRBV20-1
cdr3_aa: CSARDWAAAYEQYF
cdr3_nt: TGCAGTGCTAGAGATTGGGCAGCGGCCTACGAGCAGTACTTC

j_call: TRBJ2-3
clone_size: NA
d_call: TRBD2
v_call: TRBV4-1
cdr3_aa: CASSQVAGGPTDTQYF
cdr3_nt: TGCGCCAGCAGCCAAGTAGCGGGAGGCCCCACAGATACGCAGTATTTT

j_call: TRBJ2-1
clone_size: NA
d_call: NA
v_call: TRBV20-1
cdr3_aa: CSAHGRSSYNEQFF
cdr3_nt: TGCAGTGCTCACGGCAGAAGCTCCTACAATGAGCAGTTCTTC

j_call: TRBJ2-7
clone_size: few
d_call: NA
v_call: TRBV18
cdr3_aa: CASSPVGFEQYF
cdr3_nt: TGTGCCAGCTCACCTGTCGGATTTGAGCAGTACTTC

j_call: TRBJ2-2
clone_size: few
d_call: NA
v_call: TRBV20-1
cdr3_aa: CSAERTGGGTGELFF
cdr3_nt: TGCAGTGCAGAAAGAACAGGGGGGGGCACCGGGGAGCTGTTTTTT

j_call: TRBJ1-2
clone_size: many
d_call: NA
v_call: TRBV5-6
cdr3_aa: CASSGLTFGKGENYGYTF
cdr3_nt: NA

j_call: TRBJ2-2
clone_size: NA
d_call: NA
v_call: TRBV12-5
cdr3_aa: CASGLQGGGLNTGELFF
cdr3_nt: TGTGCTAGTGGTTTGCAGGGTGGAGGATTAAATACCGGGGAGCTGTTTTTT

j_call: TRBJ1-5
clone_size: few
d_call: TRBD1
v_call: TRBV20-1
cdr3_aa: CSARTGTGLDQPQHF
cdr3_nt: TGCAGTGCTCGTACCGGGACAGGGTTGGATCAGCCCCAGCATTTT

j_call: TRBJ1-2
clone_size: NA
d_call: NA
v_call: TRBV4-2
cdr3_aa: CASRATGSQYGYTF
cdr3_nt: TGTGCCAGCAGGGCAACAGGGTCACAGTATGGCTACACCTTC

j_call: TRBJ2-1
clone_size: few
d_call: TRBD1
v_call: TRBV6-1
cdr3_aa: CASNNGQAREQFF
cdr3_nt: TGTGCCAGCAATAACGGACAGGCGCGTGAGCAGTTCTTC

j_call: TRBJ1-1
clone_size: NA
d_call: NA
v_call: TRBV7-2
cdr3_aa: CASSLGGFDTEAFF
cdr3_nt: TGTGCCAGCAGCTTAGGAGGGTTTGACACTGAAGCTTTCTTT

j_call: TRBJ1-4
clone_size: once
d_call: NA
v_call: TRBV2
cdr3_aa: CASSELWTAEKLFF
cdr3_nt: TGTGCCAGCAGTGAATTATGGACGGCTGAAAAACTGTTTTTT

j_call: TRBJ1-5
clone_size: few
d_call: NA
v_call: TRBV19
cdr3_aa: CASETVSASNQPQHF
cdr3_nt: TGTGCCAGCGAAACGGTCTCCGCTAGCAATCAGCCCCAGCATTTT

j_call: TRBJ1-1
clone_size: few
d_call: NA
v_call: TRBV12-3/TRBV12-4
cdr3_aa: CASSFQLNTEAFF
cdr3_nt: TGTGCCAGCAGTTTCCAGCTGAACACTGAAGCTTTCTTT

j_call: TRBJ1-5
clone_size: NA
d_call: NA
v_call: TRBV13
cdr3_aa: CASSLGGSGQPQHF
cdr3_nt: TGTGCCAGCAGCTTAGGAGGCTCAGGTCAGCCCCAGCATTTT

j_call: TRBJ1-1
clone_size: NA
d_call: NA
v_call: TRBV29-1
cdr3_aa: CSVKTHPGNTEAFF
cdr3_nt: TGCAGCGTGAAGACCCACCCAGGAAACACTGAAGCTTTCTTT

j_call: TRBJ2-3
clone_size: many
d_call: NA
v_call: TRBV19
cdr3_aa: CASSKGLQDTQYF
cdr3_nt: TGTGCCAGTAGTAAAGGGCTCCAAGATACGCAGTATTTT

j_call: TRBJ2-3
clone_size: few
d_call: NA
v_call: TRBV6-2/TRBV6-3
cdr3_aa: CASSPAGGARTDTQYF
cdr3_nt: TGTGCCAGCAGTCCCGCCGGGGGAGCGCGCACAGATACGCAGTATTTT

j_call: TRBJ2-7
clone_size: many
d_call: NA
v_call: TRBV29-1
cdr3_aa: CSVLLAERIYEQYF
cdr3_nt: TGCAGCGTTCTTCTAGCTGAACGTATCTACGAGCAGTACTTC

j_call: TRBJ2-5
clone_size: NA
d_call: TRBD2
v_call: TRBV19
cdr3_aa: CATTGPRTSGIKETQYF
cdr3_nt: TGTGCCACCACCGGACCCCGGACTAGCGGAATAAAAGAGACCCAGTACTTC

j_call: TRBJ1-4
clone_size: many
d_call: NA
v_call: TRBV12-3/TRBV12-4
cdr3_aa: CASSSGRRGEKLFF
cdr3_nt: TGTGCCAGCAGTTCCGGACGGAGGGGAGAAAAACTGTTTTTT

j_call: TRBJ2-5
clone_size: NA
d_call: NA
v_call: TRBV4-2
cdr3_aa: CASSRQGGGETQYF
cdr3_nt: TGTGCCAGCAGCCGGCAGGGGGGGGGAGAGACCCAGTACTTC

j_call: TRBJ2-3
clone_size: few
d_call: NA
v_call: TRBV9
cdr3_aa: CASSVDSLTDTQYF
cdr3_nt: TGTGCCAGCAGCGTAGATAGTCTTACAGATACGCAGTATTTT

j_call: TRBJ1-6
clone_size: NA
d_call: NA
v_call: TRBV9
cdr3_aa: CASSVSGDNSPLHF
cdr3_nt: TGTGCCAGCAGCGTAAGCGGAGACAATTCACCCCTCCACTTT

j_call: TRBJ1-6
clone_size: NA
d_call: NA
v_call: TRBV19
cdr3_aa: CASSITRSNSPLHF
cdr3_nt: TGTGCCAGTAGTATAACGAGATCTAATTCACCCCTCCACTTT

j_call: TRBJ1-2
clone_size: NA
d_call: NA
v_call: TRBV19
cdr3_aa: CASAPGDYGYTF
cdr3_nt: TGTGCCAGTGCTCCGGGAGACTATGGCTACACCTTC

j_call: TRBJ1-1
clone_size: many
d_call: NA
v_call: TRBV6-5
cdr3_aa: CASSPRLRSAAIEAFF
cdr3_nt: TGTGCCAGCAGCCCCCGACTCCGCTCGGCCGCGATTGAAGCTTTCTTT

j_call: TRBJ2-3
clone_size: few
d_call: NA
v_call: TRBV19
cdr3_aa: CASSIGTPDTQYF
cdr3_nt: TGTGCCAGTAGTATCGGGACTCCAGATACGCAGTATTTT

j_call: TRBJ2-5
clone_size: few
d_call: NA
v_call: TRBV7-9
cdr3_aa: CASSSGLGTQYF
cdr3_nt: TGTGCCAGCAGCTCCGGACTTGGGACCCAGTACTTC

j_call: TRBJ2-5
clone_size: NA
d_call: NA
v_call: TRBV21-1
cdr3_aa: CASSYRPGLAEETQYF
cdr3_nt: TGTGCCAGCAGCTACCGACCGGGACTAGCGGAAGAGACCCAGTACTTC

j_call: TRBJ2-3
clone_size: NA
d_call: TRBD2
v_call: TRBV10-1
cdr3_aa: CASSDGLAGGQDTQYF
cdr3_nt: TGCGCCAGCAGTGACGGACTAGCGGGAGGGCAAGATACGCAGTATTTT

j_call: TRBJ2-5
clone_size: NA
d_call: NA
v_call: TRBV19
cdr3_aa: CASSRLAEETQYF
cdr3_nt: TGTGCCAGTAGTAGGCTAGCAGAAGAGACCCAGTACTTC

j_call: TRBJ2-7
clone_size: NA
d_call: TRBD2
v_call: TRBV5-6
cdr3_aa: CASSLGLALYEQYF
cdr3_nt: TGTGCCAGCAGCCTGGGACTAGCTCTCTACGAGCAGTACTTC

j_call: TRBJ2-3
clone_size: few
d_call: TRBD2
v_call: TRBV2
cdr3_aa: CASSGWGGPETTDTQYF
cdr3_nt: TGTGCCAGCAGTGGCTGGGGAGGGCCCGAGACCACAGATACGCAGTATTTT

j_call: TRBJ2-2
clone_size: many
d_call: NA
v_call: TRBV10-3
cdr3_aa: CAISESVRAAPNTGELFF
cdr3_nt: TGTGCCATCAGTGAGTCGGTACGGGCGGCTCCCAACACCGGGGAGCTGTTTTTT

j_call: TRBJ1-1
clone_size: NA
d_call: NA
v_call: TRBV7-9
cdr3_aa: CASRQEMNTEAFF
cdr3_nt: TGTGCCAGCAGGCAGGAGATGAACACTGAAGCTTTCTTT

j_call: TRBJ2-5
clone_size: few
d_call: NA
v_call: TRBV23-1
cdr3_aa: CASSQRGTVRAQYF
cdr3_nt: TGCGCCAGCAGTCAACGGGGGACAGTGAGGGCCCAGTACTTC

j_call: TRBJ2-1
clone_size: NA
d_call: TRBD2
v_call: TRBV27
cdr3_aa: CASSFSGAGNEQFF
cdr3_nt: TGTGCCAGCAGTTTTAGCGGGGCCGGGAATGAGCAGTTCTTC